The 8 T cell receptor beta chains presented below share a single source sample, sequenced in a study of cytomegalovirus exposure and HLA in healthy donors. The PCR was carried out with 60 Vbeta primers and 13 Jbeta primers. The table came from immunoSEQ multiplex PCR; TCRdb's copy has only in-frame clones and leaves some out. Of roughly 180,000 clones in the sample, approximately 78% were seen once. The sample was PBMCs. The origin of the receptors is a woman aged 50 to 65 in good health and CMV-seropositive.

The rearrangement links TRBV10-2 to TRBJ1-5; 8 bases are a match to TRBD1. This CDR3 spans 16 amino acids. With V trimmed by 0 bases and J by 6 bases, 7 bases remained unmatched. CDR1 WSHSY and CDR2 SAAADI come from the germline V gene. The DNA for the CDR3 is TGCGCCAGCAGTGAGTCGACAGGGGATGGGATTCAGCCCCAGCATTTT. Its protein is CASSESTGDGIQPQHF.

The chain combines TRBV19 with TRBJ1-2; D possibly corresponds to TRBD1 (5 bases). The germline V gene encodes CDR1 LNHDA and CDR2 SQIVND (reference sequence). CDR3 size: 15 residues. Trimming stripped 7 bases from V and 1 base from J, with 16 bases between. The CDR3 here is CASNGGSGLNYGYTF. The CDR3 DNA reads TGTGCCAGTAATGGGGGGTCAGGGCTTAACTATGGCTACACCTTC.

This clone showed up just a few times. The chain combines TRBV14 with TRBJ2-3, with 7 bases identical to TRBD2. Germline CDR1 SGHDN, CDR2 FVKESK. The CDR3 has 13 amino acids. Losses at the gene ends were 4 bases for V and 4 bases for J; bases not matched to a gene: 2. Written as DNA, the CDR3 is TGTGCCAGCAGCCTCCTAGCGGCAGATACGCAGTATTTT. It translates to CASSLLAADTQYF.

The V and J genes are TRBV5-4 and TRBJ1-1, with 7 positions matching TRBD1. Germline loops: CDR1 SGHNT, CDR2 YYREEE (reference sequence). The V segment lost 4 bases and the J segment 0 bases; nucleotides outside the gene matches: 9. The CDR3 extends over 16 amino acids. CDR3 DNA sequence: TGTGCCAGCAGCCAATCGAGACAGGGAATGAACACTGAAGCTTTCTTT. As protein: CASSQSRQGMNTEAFF.

The chain joins TRBV6-1 to TRBJ2-2, with TRBD2 identical over 8 bases. Germline V gene lookup returns CDR1 MNHNS and CDR2 SASEGT. This CDR3 contains 13 residues. V lost 8 bases to trimming and J lost 5 bases; unmatched junction nucleotides: 4. CDR3 nucleotide sequence: TGTGCCAGCCGGGGGGGAGGGACCGGGGAGCTGTTTTTT. Its protein product is CASRGGGTGELFF.

The rearrangement joins TRBV9 to TRBJ2-7; weak D call: TRBD2 (6 bases). This CDR3 is built from 14 residues. Germline V gene data show CDR1 as SGDLS and CDR2 as YYNGEE. V lost 2 bases to trimming and J lost 3 bases, with 12 bases between them. CDR3 in amino acids: CASSVGRGDYEQYF. CDR3 bases: TGTGCCAGCAGCGTCGGGCGGGGCGACTACGAGCAGTACTTC.

V gene TRBV6-6 combines with J gene TRBJ2-2, with 8 bases that match TRBD1. Germline-derived CDR1 and CDR2 are MNHNY and SVGAGI (reference sequence). The CDR3 is 16 amino acids. Germline trimming cut 7 bases from V and 0 bases from J; bases unmatched to any gene: 7. CDR3 loop: CASKGDRLTNTGELFF. The CDR3 DNA reads as TGTGCCAGCAAAGGGGACAGGTTGACGAACACCGGGGAGCTGTTTTTT.

In this sample, this clone turned up once. V usage is TRBV29-1 and J usage is TRBJ2-7, with 9 bases lining up with TRBD2. J was trimmed by 4 bases and V by 4 bases; bases with no gene match: 2. Germline-derived CDR1 and CDR2 are SQVTM and ANQGSEA. The CDR3 sequence is 12 residues long. The CDR3, as DNA: TGCAGCGTTGCTAGCGGGGAATACGAGCAGTACTTC. Translating it yields CSVASGEYEQYF.